The 4 T cell receptor beta chains in this list originate from one sample, sequenced in a study of blood T cell repertoires in COVID-19 (dated by TCRdb to about 2020). Receptor amplification or capture employed the immunoSEQ multiplex PCR assay. This is the immuneACCESS table as TCRdb keeps it, with only in-frame sequences that have V and J called. A part of the clones is gone; compared with another copy, unresolved V genes explain less than half, and the rest is unexplained. The sample table contains approximately 160,000 clones; only one count was recorded for about four fifths of them. The ten largest clones capture 3.6% of the sample. Input material: PBMCs or T cells enriched from blood (not recorded which). Receptors originate from a woman in her fifties or sixties in a cohort exposed to, infected with or recovered from COVID-19 (not recorded which).

To note about this clone: The junction departs from the called germline gene at one end, perhaps through a read error. J is TRBJ2-2 and V is TRBV7-7; tentative D call: TRBD2 (6 bases). Germline V lookup: CDR1 SSHAT, CDR2 FNYEAQ (reference sequence). The CDR3 is made up of 16 amino acids. The CDR3 here is CASSPGRLQNTGELFF. CDR3 sequence (DNA): TGTGCTAGCAGCCCAGGGAGGCTCCAGAACACCGGGGAGCTGTTTTTT.

This chain connects TRBV19 to TRBJ1-2, with TRBD1 identical over 7 bases. Germline CDR1 reads LNHDA; CDR2 reads SQIVND (reference sequence). This CDR3 spans 13 amino acids. V gave up 6 bases and J gave up 5 bases; unmatched junction bases: 6. The DNA for the CDR3 is TGTGCCAGTAGGGAGGGACAGCATTATGGCTACACCTTC. It is translated as CASREGQHYGYTF.

CDR3 amino acids: CASSLRLAGGVEETQYF. The CDR3 DNA is TGCGCCAGCAGCTTGAGGCTAGCGGGGGGGGTCGAAGAGACCCAGTACTTC. V and J are TRBV5-1 and TRBJ2-5; TRBD2 matches at 12 bases. The CDR3 spans 17 residues. V dropped 1 base and J dropped 3; count of bases not matched to a gene: 7. Germline CDR1 is SGHRS and CDR2 is YFSETQ.

V usage is TRBV28 and J usage is TRBJ2-1; 8 bases match TRBD2. The CDR3 consists of 16 residues. Germline CDR1 MDHEN, CDR2 SYDVKM. Unmatched junction bases numbered 5, after V lost 4 bases and J lost 0 bases. DNA of the CDR3: TGTGCCAGCAGTTATCGCGGGGGGACCTCCTACAATGAGCAGTTCTTC. Residues: CASSYRGGTSYNEQFF.